Each of the 5 T cell receptor beta chains below was sequenced from the same sample in a study of shared clonotypes between healthy human individuals. Only in-frame clones appear in the TCRdb table, and some are missing; sequencing was by immunoSEQ multiplex PCR. The sample records some 2.3 million clones, approximately 93% being singletons. Source material: naive CD4+ T cells from PBMCs. Subset indicated: CD45RA+ positively selected. The receptors originated from a young man in good health. Some clones in this sample may be carry-over from other donors' samples.

As to this clone: A junction end diverges from the germline sequence, so it may reflect a read error. The DNA for the CDR3 is TGCGCCAGCAGCTTGGCGGGGTCGCCATCCTCCTACGAGCGGTACTTC. Translated: CASSLAGSPSSYERYF. The genes are TRBV5-1 and TRBJ2-7; a possible D gene is TRBD2 (5 bases). The CDR3 sequence is 16 residues long. Germline V gives CDR1 SGHRS, CDR2 YFSETQ. The full variable domain, in which reference TRBV5-1 and TRBJ2-7 provide the parts outside the CDR3, is KAGVTQTPRYLIKTRGQQVTLSCSPISGHRSVSWYQQTPGQGLQFLFEYFSETQRNKGNFPGRFSGRQFSNSRSEMNVSTLELGDSALYLCASSLAGSPSSYERYFGPGTRLTVT.

The chain uses TRBV6-1 and TRBJ1-2; perhaps TRBD1 as D (6 bases). In germline, CDR1 is MNHNS, CDR2 SASEGT. This CDR3 comprises 13 residues. The ends were cut back, 5 bases at V and 1 base at J, with 8 bases in the middle. The CDR3 bases are TGTGCCAGCAGTAGACAGGATAACTATGGCTACACCTTC. Protein: CASSRQDNYGYTF.

The chain uses TRBV5-1 and TRBJ2-4; TRBD1 agrees at 10 bases. The CDR3 covers 15 residues. The V gene end was trimmed by 4 bases and the J gene end by 7 bases; junction bases not matched to a gene: 8. Germline V gene lookup returns CDR1 SGHRS and CDR2 YFSETQ. CDR3 amino acids: CASSEPRGQGNIQYF. In nucleotides, the CDR3 is TGCGCCAGCAGCGAACCCCGGGGACAGGGGAACATTCAGTACTTC.

Remarks on this clone: Sequence at one end of the junction differs from germline and may be a read error. The chain couples TRBV19 to TRBJ1-4; D is possibly TRBD1 (5 bases). CDR1 LNHDA and CDR2 SQIVND come from the germline V gene (reference sequence). The CDR3 totals 12 residues. The CDR3 coding sequence is TGTGCCAGTACCACCCGGGACGGCGAACGCATTTTT. Translating gives CASTTRDGERIF.

This clone was detected only a few times. V is TRBV5-1 and J is TRBJ2-1; possibly TRBD1 or TRBD2 for D (5 bases each). CDR1 and CDR2 (germline): SGHRS, YFSETQ. This CDR3 has 15 residues. The V gene lost 2 bases and the J gene lost 4 bases, with 13 bases spanning the gap. CDR3 in amino acids: CASSFDGTRYNEQFF. Written as DNA, the CDR3 is TGCGCCAGCAGCTTCGACGGGACGCGTTACAATGAGCAGTTCTTC.